This entry features one T cell receptor beta chain sequence. Germline CDR1 MNHEY, CDR2 SVGAGI. V trimming: 7 bases; J trimming: 5 bases; junction bases outside the gene matches: 3. The CDR3 runs to 13 residues. Source study methods: Nucleated cell number was recorded as an estimate derived from reference gene primer amplification. Sequencing used immunoSEQ multiplex PCR; TCRdb keeps in-frame clones, though not all of them. V, J and clone size reflect that table, while D and trimming were determined from the DNA. Among 270,000 or so clones listed, under 90% were seen once. This sample was included in a study of blood T cell repertoires in COVID-19. On the study more broadly: From the United States, Italy and Spain came samples of acute and convalescent COVID-19.

The clonotype originates from a woman in her sixties or seventies with active or convalescent COVID-19. This sequence joins TRBV6-5 and TRBJ2-5; 11 bases match TRBD1. Sequencing was carried out using peripheral blood. CDR3 nucleotide sequence: TGTGCCAGCATTAGGGACAGGGGGGAGACCCAGTACTTC. Encoded protein: CASIRDRGETQYF.